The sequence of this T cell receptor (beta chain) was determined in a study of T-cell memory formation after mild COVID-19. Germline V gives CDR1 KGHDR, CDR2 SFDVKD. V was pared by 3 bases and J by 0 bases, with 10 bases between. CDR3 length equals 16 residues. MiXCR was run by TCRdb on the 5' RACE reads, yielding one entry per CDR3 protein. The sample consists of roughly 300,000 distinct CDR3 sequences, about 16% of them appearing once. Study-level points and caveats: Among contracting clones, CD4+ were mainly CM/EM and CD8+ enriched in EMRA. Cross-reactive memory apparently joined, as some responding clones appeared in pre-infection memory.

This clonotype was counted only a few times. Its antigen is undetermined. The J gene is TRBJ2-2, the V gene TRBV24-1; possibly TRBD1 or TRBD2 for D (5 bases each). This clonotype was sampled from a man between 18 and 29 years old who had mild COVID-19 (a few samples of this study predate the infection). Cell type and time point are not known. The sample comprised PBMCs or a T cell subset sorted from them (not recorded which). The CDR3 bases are TGTGCCACCAGTGATACCGGGACGGCGAACACCGGGGAGCTGTTTTTT. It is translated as CATSDTGTANTGELFF.